The present TCR beta chain was sequenced within a study of blood T cell repertoires in COVID-19. Using immunoSEQ multiplex PCR, the repertoire was profiled, and TCRdb retains in-frame clones only, with some absent. This sample yields about 190,000 clones, of which around 90% are seen a single time; about 22% belongs to the top ten. The CDR3 is made up of 14 amino acids. CDR1 MGHRA and CDR2 YSYEKL come from the germline V gene. The V segment lost 8 bases and the J segment 8 bases; nucleotides outside the gene matches: 7. Sequenced sample: peripheral blood. The chain employs TRBV4-1 and TRBJ2-1; 12 bases agree with TRBD1. This TCR came from a man in his fifties or sixties with active or convalescent COVID-19. In nucleotides, the CDR3 is TGCGCCAGCTCCCGGGACAGGGGGCCGTATGAGCAGTTCTTC. Residues: CASSRDRGPYEQFF.